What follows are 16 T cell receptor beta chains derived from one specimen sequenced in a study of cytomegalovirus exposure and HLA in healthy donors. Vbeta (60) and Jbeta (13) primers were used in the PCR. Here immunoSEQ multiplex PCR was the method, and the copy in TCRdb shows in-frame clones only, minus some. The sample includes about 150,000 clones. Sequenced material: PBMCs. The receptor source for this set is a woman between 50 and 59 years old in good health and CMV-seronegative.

DNA of the CDR3: TGTGCCAGCAGGTTGACTAGCGGGTATTATGATACGCAGTATTTT. Translated, it gives CASRLTSGYYDTQYF. The chain recombines TRBV27 with TRBJ2-3; 10 nucleotides agree with TRBD2. The V gene's germline CDR1 is MNHEY and CDR2 SMNVEV (reference sequence). V shed 6 bases and J 6 bases; nucleotides not matched to a gene: 9. The CDR3 runs to 15 residues.

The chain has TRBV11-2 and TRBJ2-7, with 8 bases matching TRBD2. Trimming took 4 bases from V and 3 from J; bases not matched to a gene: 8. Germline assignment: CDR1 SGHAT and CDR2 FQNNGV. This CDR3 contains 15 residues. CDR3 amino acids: CASSSTGGGIYEQYF. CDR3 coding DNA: TGTGCCAGCAGCTCTACCGGGGGGGGCATCTACGAGCAGTACTTC.

The CDR3 DNA follows: TGCAGCGTTGAGAGGCAGGGTAGGACCGGGGAGCTGTTTTTT. Encoded protein: CSVERQGRTGELFF. This chain links TRBV29-1 with TRBJ2-2, with D tentatively TRBD1 (5 bases). The CDR3 length is 14 residues. The V end lost 3 bases, the J end lost 5 bases, and 13 bases lay between the germline ends. Germline V gene lookup returns CDR1 SQVTM and CDR2 ANQGSEA.

The CDR3 nucleotides are TGCAGCGCCGAAGGACTAGCGGGAGGCAGGTACGAGCAGTACTTC. Its translation: CSAEGLAGGRYEQYF. This chain connects TRBV29-1 to TRBJ2-7, with 14 bases aligning to TRBD2. V shed 7 bases, J shed 4 bases, and the junction held 9 bases outside the gene matches. The CDR3 is 15 residues long. Germline lookup yields CDR1 SQVTM and CDR2 ANQGSEA.

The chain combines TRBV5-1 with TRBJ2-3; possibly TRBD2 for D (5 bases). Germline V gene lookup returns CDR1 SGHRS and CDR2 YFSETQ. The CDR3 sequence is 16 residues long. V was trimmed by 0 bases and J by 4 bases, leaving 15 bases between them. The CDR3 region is CASSLDGLGTADTQYF. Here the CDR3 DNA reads TGCGCCAGCAGCTTGGACGGACTGGGAACCGCAGATACGCAGTATTTT.

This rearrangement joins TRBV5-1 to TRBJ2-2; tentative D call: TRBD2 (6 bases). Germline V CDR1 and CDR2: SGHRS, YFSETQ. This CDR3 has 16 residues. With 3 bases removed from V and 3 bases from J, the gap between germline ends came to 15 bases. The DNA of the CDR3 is TGCGCCAGCAGCTCGGACCGGCGGGGCTACACCGGGGAGCTGTTTTTT. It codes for CASSSDRRGYTGELFF.

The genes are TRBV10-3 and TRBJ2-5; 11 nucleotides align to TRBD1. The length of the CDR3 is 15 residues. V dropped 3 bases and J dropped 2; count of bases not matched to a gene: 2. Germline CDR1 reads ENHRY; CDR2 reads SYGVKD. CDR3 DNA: TGTGCCATCAGTGATTGGGACAGGGGGCAAGAGACCCAGTACTTC. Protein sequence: CAISDWDRGQETQYF.

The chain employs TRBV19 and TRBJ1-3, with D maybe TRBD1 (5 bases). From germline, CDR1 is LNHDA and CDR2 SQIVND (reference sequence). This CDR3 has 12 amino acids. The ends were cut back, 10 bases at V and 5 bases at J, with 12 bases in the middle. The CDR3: CATTTVRNTIYF. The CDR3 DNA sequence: TGTGCCACCACGACAGTGAGAAACACCATATATTTT.

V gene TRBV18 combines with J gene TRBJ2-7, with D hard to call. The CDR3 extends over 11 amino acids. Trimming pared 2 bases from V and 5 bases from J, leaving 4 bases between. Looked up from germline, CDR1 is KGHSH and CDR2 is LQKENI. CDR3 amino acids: CASSPSHEQYF. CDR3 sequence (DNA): TGTGCCAGCTCACCATCTCACGAGCAGTACTTC. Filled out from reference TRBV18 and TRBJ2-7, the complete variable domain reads NAGVMQNPRHLVRRRGQEARLRCSPMKGHSHVYWYRQLPEEGLKFMVYLQKENIIDESGMPKERFSAEFPKEGPSILRIQQVVRGDSAAYFCASSPSHEQYFGPGTRLTVT.

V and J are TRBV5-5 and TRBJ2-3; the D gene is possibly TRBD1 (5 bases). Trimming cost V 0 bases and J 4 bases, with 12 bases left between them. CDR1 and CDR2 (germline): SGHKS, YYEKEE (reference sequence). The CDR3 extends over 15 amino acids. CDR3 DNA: TGTGCCAGCAGCTTGGCAGGGCTGAGTGCAGATACGCAGTATTTT. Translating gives CASSLAGLSADTQYF.

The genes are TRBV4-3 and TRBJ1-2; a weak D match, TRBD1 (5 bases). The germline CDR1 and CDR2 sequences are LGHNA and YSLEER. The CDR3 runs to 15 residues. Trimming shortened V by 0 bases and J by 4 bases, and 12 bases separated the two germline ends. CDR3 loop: CASSQDWQGSYGYTF. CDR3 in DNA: TGCGCCAGCAGCCAAGATTGGCAGGGAAGCTATGGCTACACCTTC.

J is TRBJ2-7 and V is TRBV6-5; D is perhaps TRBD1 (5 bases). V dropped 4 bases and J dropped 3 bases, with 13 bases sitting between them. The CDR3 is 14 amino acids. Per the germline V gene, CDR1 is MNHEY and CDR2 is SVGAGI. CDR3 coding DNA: TGTGCCAGCAGTTTCAGGGCCCTTAACTACGAGCAGTACTTC. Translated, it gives CASSFRALNYEQYF.

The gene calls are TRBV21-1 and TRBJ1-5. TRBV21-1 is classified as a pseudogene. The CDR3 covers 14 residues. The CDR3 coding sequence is TGTGCCAGCAGCGGGGGGGGACCCATTGGGCCCCAGCATTTT. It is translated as CASSGGGPIGPQHF.

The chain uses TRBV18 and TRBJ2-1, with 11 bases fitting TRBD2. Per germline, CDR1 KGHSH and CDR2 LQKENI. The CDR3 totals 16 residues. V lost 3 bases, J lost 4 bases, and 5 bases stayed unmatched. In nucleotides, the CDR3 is TGTGCCAGCTCACCGCCCACTAGCGGGGGTTACAATGAGCAGTTCTTC. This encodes CASSPPTSGGYNEQFF.

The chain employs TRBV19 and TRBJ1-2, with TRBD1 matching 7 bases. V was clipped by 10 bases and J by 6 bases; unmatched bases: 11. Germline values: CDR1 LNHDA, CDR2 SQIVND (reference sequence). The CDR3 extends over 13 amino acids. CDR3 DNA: TGTGCCACCGAAGGACAGGCGCTCCATGGCTACACCTTC. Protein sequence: CATEGQALHGYTF.

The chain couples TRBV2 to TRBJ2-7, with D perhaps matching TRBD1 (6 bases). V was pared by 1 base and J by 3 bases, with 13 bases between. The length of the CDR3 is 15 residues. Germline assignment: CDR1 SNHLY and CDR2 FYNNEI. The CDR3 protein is CASSEDQGRFYEQYF. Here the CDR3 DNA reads TGTGCCAGCAGTGAAGACCAGGGGCGGTTCTACGAGCAGTACTTC.